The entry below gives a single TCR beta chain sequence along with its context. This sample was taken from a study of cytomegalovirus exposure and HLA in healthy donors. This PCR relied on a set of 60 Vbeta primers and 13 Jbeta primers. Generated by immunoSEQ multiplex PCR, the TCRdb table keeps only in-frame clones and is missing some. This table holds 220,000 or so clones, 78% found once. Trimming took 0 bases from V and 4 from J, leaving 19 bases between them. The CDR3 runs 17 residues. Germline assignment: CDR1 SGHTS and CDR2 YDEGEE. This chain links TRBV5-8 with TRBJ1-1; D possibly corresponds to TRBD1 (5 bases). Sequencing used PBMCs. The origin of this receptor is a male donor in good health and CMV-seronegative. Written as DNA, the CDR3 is TGTGCCAGCAGCTTGGCCTTTCAAGGAGGGGTTGGCACTGAAGCTTTCTTT. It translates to CASSLAFQGGVGTEAFF.